These 24 T cell receptor beta chains share one sample of origin, sequenced in a study of cytomegalovirus exposure and HLA in healthy donors (dated by TCRdb to about 2017). Library preparation employed the immunoSEQ multiplex PCR assay. For the multiplex PCR, a mixture combining 60 forward primers for TCR Vbeta segments and 13 reverse primers for TCR Jbeta segments was used. TCRdb took over this immuneACCESS table, retaining in-frame rearrangements with V and J assigned. Such tables are incomplete; in checked studies, under half of the missing clones stem from an unresolved V gene, and the remainder is unexplained. The sample table holds approximately 160,000 clones, of which around four fifths were seen once. Approximately 9.8% of the sample is held by the ten biggest clonotypes. The sequenced material came from PBMCs. The receptor set was obtained from a man younger than 35 in good health and CMV-seropositive.

This clone occurred a few times. The chain is built from TRBV5-4 and TRBJ2-1; D perhaps matches TRBD2 (5 bases). The germline CDR1 and CDR2 sequences are SGHNT and YYREEE (reference sequence). V was clipped by 0 bases and J by 9 bases, with 10 bases between them. The CDR3 is 13 amino acids. CDR3 loop: CASSLETGSEQFF. The CDR3 DNA follows: TGTGCCAGCAGCTTGGAGACGGGGAGTGAGCAGTTCTTC. The whole variable domain, filled in from reference TRBV5-4 and TRBJ2-1, reads ETGVTQSPTHLIKTRGQQVTLRCSSQSGHNTVSWYQQALGQGPQFIFQYYREEENGRGNFPPRFSGLQFPNYSSELNVNALELDDSALYLCASSLETGSEQFFGPGTRLTVL.

This chain links TRBV7-2 with TRBJ1-1; 8 nucleotides line up with TRBD1. The CDR3 extends over 14 amino acids. Germline CDR1 and CDR2: SGHTA and FQGNSA. The J segment lost 7 bases and the V segment lost 2 bases, leaving 6 bases of the junction unmatched. For the CDR3, the DNA is TGTGCCAGCAGCTTAACAGGGGGATTACTTGAAGCTTTCTTT. This codes for CASSLTGGLLEAFF.

The rearrangement joins TRBV28 to TRBJ2-1; no definite D call. CDR3 length: 14 amino acids. The V end lost 2 bases, the J end lost 0 bases, and 5 bases lay between the germline ends. Germline V gene data show CDR1 as MDHEN and CDR2 as SYDVKM. The CDR3 sequence: CASSLPSSYNEQFF. DNA for the CDR3: TGTGCCAGCAGTTTACCCAGCTCCTACAATGAGCAGTTCTTC.

This clone has more than one count but fewer than ten. The J gene is TRBJ2-2, the V gene TRBV25-1; 7 bases are a match to TRBD1. The CDR3 spans 15 residues. CDR1 is MGHDK, CDR2 SYGVNS, per germline. Trimming removed 3 bases from V and 2 bases from J; junction bases left unmatched: 3. In DNA, the CDR3 is TGTGCCAGCAGTGATGCAGGGGGTAACACCGGGGAGCTGTTTTTT. It is translated as CASSDAGGNTGELFF. The entire variable domain, with the rest obtained from reference TRBV25-1 and TRBJ2-2, is as follows: EADIYQTPRYLVIGTGKKITLECSQTMGHDKMYWYQQDPGMELHLIHYSYGVNSTEKGDLSSESTVSRIRTEHFPLTLESARPSHTSQYLCASSDAGGNTGELFFGEGSRLTVL.

The chain is built from TRBV6-5 and TRBJ2-7, with TRBD1 identical over 9 bases. Germline V gene sequence: CDR1 MNHEY, CDR2 SVGAGI. The ends lost 6 bases at V and 2 bases at J; junction bases unmatched: 2. The CDR3 runs 13 residues. This CDR3 is CASSNRGPYEQYF. CDR3 DNA sequence: TGTGCCAGCAGCAACAGGGGGCCCTACGAGCAGTACTTC.

The rearrangement joins TRBV27 to TRBJ2-7; TRBD2 matches at 11 bases. Germline V gives CDR1 MNHEY, CDR2 SMNVEV (reference sequence). This CDR3 has 16 residues. Losses at the gene ends were 0 bases for V and 5 bases for J; bases not matched to a gene: 6. CDR3 sequence: CASSLSLSGRAHEQYF. CDR3 coding DNA: TGTGCCAGCAGTTTATCGCTTAGCGGGAGGGCCCACGAGCAGTACTTC.

This clone was detected only once. This CDR3 is also generated by other DNA sequences in the sample. The chain uses TRBV5-1 and TRBJ2-1; possibly TRBD2 for D (6 bases). Germline V gene sequence: CDR1 SGHRS, CDR2 YFSETQ. The V end was cut by 0 bases, the J end by 12 bases, with 10 bases between. There are 12 residues in the CDR3. The CDR3 sequence: CASSLEDYGQFF. CDR3 DNA: TGCGCCAGCAGCTTGGAGGACTATGGGCAGTTCTTC.

The rearrangement uses TRBV5-1 and TRBJ1-1; D is unclear. CDR3 size: 13 residues. From germline, CDR1 is SGHRS and CDR2 YFSETQ. Trimming cost V 0 bases and J 3 bases, with 6 bases left between them. The CDR3 region has the DNA TGCGCCAGCAGCTTGGCCCAGGACACTGAAGCTTTCTTT. Translation: CASSLAQDTEAFF. Together with reference TRBV5-1 and TRBJ1-1, the CDR3 gives the full variable domain: KAGVTQTPRYLIKTRGQQVTLSCSPISGHRSVSWYQQTPGQGLQFLFEYFSETQRNKGNFPGRFSGRQFSNSRSEMNVSTLELGDSALYLCASSLAQDTEAFFGQGTRLTVV.

This chain uses TRBV7-6 with TRBJ2-2; TRBD2 aligns across 10 bases. The V and J ends lost 3 bases and 9 bases, in that order; junction bases with no gene match: 7. CDR3 size: 15 residues. Germline V gene lookup returns CDR1 SGHVS and CDR2 FNYEAQ. The CDR3 nucleotides read TGTGCCAGCAGCTTTCAAGCGGGAGGGAGCAGGGAGCTGTTTTTT. It is translated as CASSFQAGGSRELFF.

This clone was seen only once. V and J are TRBV15 and TRBJ2-2; D is perhaps TRBD2 (6 bases). Per germline, CDR1 LNHNV and CDR2 YYDKDF (reference sequence). The CDR3 has 15 residues. V gave up 0 bases and J gave up 7 bases, with 12 bases separating them. The CDR3 loop is CATSRDRRAGGELFF. In DNA, the CDR3 is TGTGCCACCAGCAGAGATCGGAGGGCTGGCGGGGAGCTGTTTTTT.

This clone was detected only once. The gene calls are TRBV5-1 and TRBJ2-7; 7 bases match TRBD1. CDR3 length equals 13 residues. Germline CDR1 is SGHRS and CDR2 is YFSETQ. With 0 bases clipped from V and 6 bases from J, the junction kept 3 bases outside the gene matches. For the CDR3, the DNA is TGCGCCAGCAGCTTGGAGACAGGGAGCGAGCAGTACTTC. It codes for CASSLETGSEQYF.

The rearrangement links TRBV6-5 to TRBJ1-1, with 8 nucleotides matching TRBD1. Unmatched junction bases numbered 6, after V lost 2 bases and J lost 7 bases. Germline loops: CDR1 MNHEY, CDR2 SVGAGI. The CDR3 totals 14 residues. The CDR3 DNA sequence: TGTGCCAGCAGTTACGGACTCGGGACAGGTGAAGCTTTCTTT. It codes for CASSYGLGTGEAFF.

This clone was detected only once. The chain combines TRBV10-1 with TRBJ2-5; D may be TRBD2 (5 bases). V shed 6 bases and J shed 5 bases, with 13 bases lying between them. In germline, CDR1 is WNHNN, CDR2 SYGVQD (reference sequence). The CDR3 runs to 13 residues. CDR3 amino acids: CASSQDPGETQYF. The CDR3 nucleotides read TGCGCCAGCAGCCAAGACCCGGGGGAGACCCAGTACTTC.

The chain is built from TRBV6-1 and TRBJ2-1; 9 bases line up with TRBD1. The CDR3 covers 13 residues. With V trimmed by 2 bases and J by 11 bases, 4 bases remained unmatched. The germline V gene encodes CDR1 MNHNS and CDR2 SASEGT. The CDR3 nucleotides are TGTGCCAGCAGTGAAAGGGACAGGGAGAAGCAGTTCTTC. This sequence encodes CASSERDREKQFF.

The chain joins TRBV5-5 to TRBJ1-2; a weak D match, TRBD1 (6 bases). This CDR3 region has 16 residues. The germline gives CDR1 SGHKS, CDR2 YYEKEE (reference sequence). Deletions cut 1 base from V and 8 bases from J, with 21 bases between. The CDR3 here is CASSLYGTGQHRGYTF. The DNA of the CDR3 is TGTGCCAGCAGCTTGTACGGCACAGGGCAACATCGGGGCTACACCTTC. Supplemented by reference TRBV5-5 and TRBJ1-2, the full variable domain reads DAGVTQSPTHLIKTRGQQVTLRCSPISGHKSVSWYQQVLGQGPQFIFQYYEKEERGRGNFPDRFSARQFPNYSSELNVNALLLGDSALYLCASSLYGTGQHRGYTFGSGTRLTVV.

V usage is TRBV5-8 and J usage is TRBJ1-2; D is ambiguous. Trimming removed 0 bases at V and 4 bases at J, with 13 bases between. This CDR3 comprises 15 residues. The germline V gene has CDR1 SGHTS and CDR2 YDEGEE. This CDR3 is CASSLERRLPYGYTF. The CDR3 DNA is TGTGCCAGCAGCTTGGAGAGGCGATTACCCTATGGCTACACCTTC.

V and J are TRBV4-3 and TRBJ1-1; 7 nucleotides agree with TRBD1. This CDR3 has 12 amino acids. The V gene's germline CDR1 is LGHNA and CDR2 YSLEER. V lost 4 bases to trimming and J lost 9 bases; unmatched junction nucleotides: 5. In DNA form, the CDR3 reads TGCGCCAGCAGCCTACAGGGGAATCAAGCTTTCTTT. It yields the protein CASSLQGNQAFF.

This chain uses TRBV5-4 with TRBJ2-7; D is perhaps TRBD2 (5 bases). The germline V gene encodes CDR1 SGHNT and CDR2 YYREEE (reference sequence). Trimming pared 7 bases from V and 0 bases from J, leaving 11 bases between. The CDR3 has 13 amino acids. The CDR3 reads CASSPGDSYEQYF. The CDR3 DNA is TGTGCCAGCTCCCCCGGGGACTCCTACGAGCAGTACTTC. Full variable domain (remainder filled in from reference TRBV5-4 and TRBJ2-7): ETGVTQSPTHLIKTRGQQVTLRCSSQSGHNTVSWYQQALGQGPQFIFQYYREEENGRGNFPPRFSGLQFPNYSSELNVNALELDDSALYLCASSPGDSYEQYFGPGTRLTVT.

The chain is built from TRBV18 and TRBJ1-3; the match to TRBD1 covers 10 bases. V shed 3 bases and J 0 bases; nucleotides not matched to a gene: 8. Germline V lookup: CDR1 KGHSH, CDR2 LQKENI. The CDR3 consists of 18 residues. CDR3 sequence reads: CASSPVLGQGSSGNTIYF. The CDR3, as DNA: TGTGCCAGCTCACCGGTTCTGGGACAGGGGTCCTCTGGAAACACCATATATTTT.

The sample holds a few counts of this clone. The chain combines TRBV2 with TRBJ1-2, with D possibly TRBD1 on 5 matching bases. Germline-derived CDR1 and CDR2 are SNHLY and FYNNEI. CDR3 size: 13 residues. Trimming left V 5 bases short and J 4 bases short, with 11 bases between. For the CDR3, the DNA is TGTGCCAGCAGTATCGACAGCCCCTATGGCTACACCTTC. This sequence encodes CASSIDSPYGYTF.

This clone showed up just a few times. In DNA form, the CDR3 reads TGCGCCAGCAGCTACGGGACAGCTAACACTGAAGCTTTCTTT. Residues: CASSYGTANTEAFF. This chain uses TRBV4-3 with TRBJ1-1, with 7 bases fitting TRBD1. CDR1 LGHNA and CDR2 YSLEER come from the germline V gene. With 5 bases clipped from V and 2 bases from J, the junction kept 5 bases outside the gene matches. This CDR3 spans 14 amino acids.

The rearrangement uses TRBV29-1 and TRBJ2-1; 7 nucleotides align to TRBD2. J lost 2 bases, V lost 8 bases, and 21 bases had no gene match. The CDR3 covers 18 residues. Germline values: CDR1 SQVTM, CDR2 ANQGSEA. The CDR3 region has the DNA TGCAGCATTAGAGAGGATTGGGGGGTGCTAGCGGCCTACAATGAGCAGTTCTTC. This gives the protein CSIREDWGVLAAYNEQFF.

The rearrangement uses TRBV5-1 and TRBJ1-3, with D tentatively TRBD1 (6 bases). The CDR3 is made up of 14 amino acids. Trimming removed 0 bases from V and 3 bases from J, with 7 bases in between. Per germline, CDR1 SGHRS and CDR2 YFSETQ. In DNA form, the CDR3 reads TGCGCCAGCAGCTTGGACAGGGTTGGAAACACCATATATTTT. Translating gives CASSLDRVGNTIYF.

The chain carries TRBV5-5 and TRBJ1-5; TRBD1 matches 7 bases. Germline V CDR1 and CDR2: SGHKS, YYEKEE (reference sequence). V lost 4 bases, J lost 3 bases, and 7 bases stayed unmatched. The CDR3 runs to 15 residues. Here the CDR3 DNA reads TGTGCCAGCAGCCCACAAGGGGGCCACAATCAGCCCCAGCATTTT. This sequence encodes CASSPQGGHNQPQHF.